A single sample gave rise to the 25 T cell receptor beta chains below, sequenced in a study of blood T cells in healthy people across ages. Alongside a J-beta primer mix, a sample-barcoded 5' primer served in a second PCR lasting roughly 6 to 12 cycles. From the 5' RACE reads, TCRdb called clonotypes with MiXCR, one entry per CDR3 protein. Altogether over a million distinct CDR3 sequences are present, 35% to 45% being singletons, with the ten largest covering 4%. The sequenced sample was blood. Receptor source: a woman aged 18-29 years in good health.

J is TRBJ2-7 and V is TRBV7-9; weak D call: TRBD1 (6 bases). Between the trimmed V and J ends, which lost 5 bases and 7 bases, there was a span of 15 bases. Germline V gives CDR1 SEHNR, CDR2 FQNEAQ (reference sequence). This CDR3 is 13 amino acids long. This chain's CDR3 is CASSMSGAHEQYF. The CDR3, as DNA: TGTGCCAGCAGCATGTCAGGGGCGCATGAGCAGTACTTC. The complete variable domain, with remaining parts taken from reference TRBV7-9 and TRBJ2-7, reads DTGVSQNPRHKITKRGQNVTFRCDPISEHNRLYWYRQTLGQGPEFLTYFQNEAQLEKSRLLSDRFSAERPKGSFSTLEIQRTEQGDSAMYLCASSMSGAHEQYFGPGTRLTVT.

This chain connects TRBV7-2 to TRBJ2-1; 8 bases agree with TRBD2. CDR3 size: 16 residues. Germline V gives CDR1 SGHTA, CDR2 FQGNSA. The V and J ends lost 2 bases and 3 bases, in that order; junction bases with no gene match: 6. As DNA, the CDR3 is TGTGCCAGCAGCTTAACTCGCCTAGCGGGCTACAATGAGCAGTTCTTC. Amino acid sequence: CASSLTRLAGYNEQFF.

The chain uses TRBV27 and TRBJ2-6; 7 bases align to TRBD1. Germline V CDR1 and CDR2: MNHEY, SMNVEV (reference sequence). V shed 5 bases, J shed 0 bases, and the junction held 7 bases outside the gene matches. The CDR3 has 17 residues. CDR3: CASSRGQVYSGANVLTF. Here the CDR3 DNA reads TGTGCCAGCAGTCGCGGACAGGTCTACTCTGGGGCCAACGTCCTGACTTTC.

This clonotype appeared a few times. This chain connects TRBV28 to TRBJ2-1; D possibly uses TRBD1 or TRBD2 (5 bases each). Trimming took 3 bases from V and 4 from J, leaving 13 bases between them. The CDR3 totals 15 residues. The germline V gene has CDR1 MDHEN and CDR2 SYDVKM. This CDR3 reads CASSFRGAGYNEQFF. Written as DNA, the CDR3 is TGTGCCAGCAGTTTTAGGGGAGCAGGATACAATGAGCAGTTCTTC.

This chain links TRBV28 with TRBJ2-7; D possibly matches TRBD1 or TRBD2 (5 bases each). In germline, CDR1 is MDHEN, CDR2 SYDVKM. The CDR3 sequence is 12 residues long. V shed 5 bases and J shed 6 bases, with 11 bases lying between them. The DNA of the CDR3 is TGTGCCAGCAGTCAGGGAGATCGCGAGCAGTACTTC. Translating gives CASSQGDREQYF.

The chain links TRBV5-6 to TRBJ1-6; no clear D. The V and J ends lost 0 bases and 15 bases respectively, with 13 bases between them. CDR1 is SGHDT and CDR2 is YYEEEE in the germline V gene. CDR3 length: 13 residues. The CDR3 coding sequence is TGTGCCAGCAGCTTGGGGACTTCGTTTCACCTCCACTTT. This translates into CASSLGTSFHLHF.

This chain links TRBV6-2 or TRBV6-3 with TRBJ2-5; tentative D call: TRBD2 (6 bases). The end of the DNA aligns better with TRBJ2-7, so the J call may be wrong. The length of the CDR3 is 13 residues. CDR1 is MNHEY, CDR2 SVGEGT, per germline. CDR3 sequence: CASRRTTPYEQYF. As DNA, the CDR3 is TGTGCCAGCAGAAGGACTACCCCATACGAGCAGTACTTC.

This clonotype was recorded a few times. This chain uses TRBV7-3 with TRBJ2-1, with no clear D. The germline V gene has CDR1 SGHTA and CDR2 FQGTGA. This CDR3 region has 16 residues. V lost 3 bases and J lost 0, with 12 bases in between. The CDR3: CASSFRTASSYNEQFF. In DNA form, the CDR3 reads TGTGCCAGCAGCTTCCGGACCGCGAGCTCCTACAATGAGCAGTTCTTC.

This clonotype was seen only a few times. This sequence joins TRBV24-1 and TRBJ2-1, with D possibly being TRBD1 or TRBD2 (5 bases each). V was trimmed by 4 bases and J by 7 bases, leaving 19 bases between them. CDR1 and CDR2 (germline): KGHDR, SFDVKD. CDR3 length: 16 amino acids. The DNA of the CDR3 is TGTGCCACCAGTGACACGGGGCTACCCCTGCCGAATGAGCAGTTCTTC. Its translation: CATSDTGLPLPNEQFF.

The table lists this clonotype with a few counts. The chain combines TRBV20-1 with TRBJ1-4; D is perhaps TRBD1 (6 bases). CDR1 DFQATT and CDR2 SNEGSKA come from the germline V gene (reference sequence). CDR3 length: 15 amino acids. V was pared by 0 bases and J by 8 bases, with 16 bases between. The CDR3 spells CSAREAGARREKLFF. In nucleotides, the CDR3 is TGCAGTGCTAGAGAGGCGGGGGCCAGGCGGGAAAAACTGTTTTTT.

This clonotype was seen a few times. The chain carries TRBV20-1 and TRBJ2-3; D is perhaps TRBD1 (6 bases). V lost 6 bases and J lost 5, with 18 bases in between. The germline gives CDR1 DFQATT, CDR2 SNEGSKA (reference sequence). The CDR3 totals 14 residues. The CDR3 DNA is TGCAGTGCCGCACAGGGCCCTTTTAAAGATACGCAGTATTTT. Translating it yields CSAAQGPFKDTQYF.

The CDR3 region is CSASPSTSNEQFF. CDR3 nucleotides: TGCAGTGCTAGTCCATCGACTTCTAATGAGCAGTTCTTC. This chain links TRBV20-1 with TRBJ2-1; no clear D gene. CDR1 is DFQATT, CDR2 SNEGSKA, per germline (reference sequence). With 3 bases removed from V and 7 bases from J, the gap between germline ends came to 13 bases. The CDR3 runs 13 residues.

The chain employs TRBV9 and TRBJ2-7; D gene uncertain. Deletions cut 0 bases from V and 12 bases from J, with 16 bases between. The CDR3 runs 13 residues. Per germline, CDR1 SGDLS and CDR2 YYNGEE. CDR3 residues: CASSVEVGRQLYF. The CDR3 coding sequence is TGTGCCAGCAGCGTAGAGGTTGGAAGGCAATTGTACTTC.

This clonotype was counted many times. V gene TRBV6-2 or TRBV6-3 combines with J gene TRBJ2-7; no clear D. Germline lookup yields CDR1 MNHEY and CDR2 SVGEGT. The germline V and J ends were trimmed by 1 base and 4 bases, with 2 bases remaining between them. The CDR3 is 11 residues long. The CDR3 spells CASSYFYEQYF. Here the CDR3 DNA reads TGTGCCAGCAGTTACTTTTACGAGCAGTACTTC.

On this clonotype itself: One end of the junction is discordant with germline, which a read error may explain. The rearrangement links TRBV6-2 or TRBV6-3 to TRBJ2-5, with 9 nucleotides matching TRBD2. The germline gives CDR1 MNHEY, CDR2 SVGEGT. The CDR3 extends over 14 amino acids. The CDR3 nucleotides read TGTACCAGCAGTGTAGCGGGAGTGGGGGAGACCCAGTACTTC. Residues: CTSSVAGVGETQYF.

The chain employs TRBV20-1 and TRBJ2-7; a possible D gene is TRBD2 (6 bases). Germline V gene sequence: CDR1 DFQATT, CDR2 SNEGSKA (reference sequence). The CDR3 covers 16 residues. The V gene lost 0 bases and the J gene lost 7 bases, with 22 bases spanning the gap. For the CDR3, the DNA is TGCAGTGCTAGAGATAGGTGGCGGGACCCCTACAATGAGCAGTACTTC. This gives the protein CSARDRWRDPYNEQYF.

This clonotype has at least ten counts. The chain uses TRBV11-2 and TRBJ2-7, with TRBD2 matching 11 bases. V dropped 5 bases and J dropped 5; count of bases not matched to a gene: 5. The germline V gene has CDR1 SGHAT and CDR2 FQNNGV. CDR3 length equals 14 residues. The CDR3 nucleotides read TGTGCCAGCAGCGTACTAGCGGGAGCTGACGAGCAGTACTTC. Translating gives CASSVLAGADEQYF. Together with reference TRBV11-2 and TRBJ2-7, the CDR3 gives the full variable domain: EAGVAQSPRYKIIEKRQSVAFWCNPISGHATLYWYQQILGQGPKLLIQFQNNGVVDDSQLPKDRFSAERLKGVDSTLKIQPAKLEDSAVYLCASSVLAGADEQYFGPGTRLTVT.

At least ten counts were recorded for this clonotype. V gene TRBV4-3 combines with J gene TRBJ2-7; D is unclear. This CDR3 is built from 14 residues. Trimming took 3 bases from V and 4 from J, leaving 13 bases between them. Germline loops: CDR1 LGHNA, CDR2 YSLEER. CDR3 loop: CASSQDLRRYEQYF. CDR3 in DNA: TGCGCCAGCAGCCAGGATCTTCGTCGTTACGAGCAGTACTTC.

At least ten counts were recorded for this clonotype. The chain links TRBV6-8 to TRBJ2-7; D is possibly TRBD1 (5 bases). This CDR3 contains 14 residues. Germline CDR1 reads MNHGY; CDR2 reads SAAAGT. V was pared by 1 base and J by 0 bases, with 7 bases between. The CDR3: CASSYLTASYEQYF. The CDR3 bases are TGTGCCAGCAGTTACTTGACAGCCTCCTACGAGCAGTACTTC.

This clonotype has only one observation. This chain connects TRBV30 to TRBJ2-1, with TRBD1 as a possible D gene (5 bases). Germline lookup yields CDR1 GTSNPN and CDR2 SVGIG (reference sequence). V dropped 6 bases and J dropped 3 bases, with 15 bases sitting between them. The CDR3 extends over 14 amino acids. CDR3 in DNA: TGTGCCTGCAAGACAGAAGAACTCTACAATGAGCAGTTCTTC. It translates to CACKTEELYNEQFF.

The J gene is TRBJ2-7, the V gene TRBV29-1; D remains ambiguous. V was cut by 3 bases and J by 7 bases, with 16 bases left in between. Per the germline V gene, CDR1 is SQVTM and CDR2 is ANQGSEA. The CDR3 has 13 residues. The CDR3 nucleotides are TGCAGCGTTGATCTTGCCCCCGCTGGAGAGCAGTACTTC. As protein: CSVDLAPAGEQYF.

This clonotype was detected only a few times. This chain links TRBV29-1 with TRBJ2-5; D unresolved. With 5 bases removed from V and 0 bases from J, the gap between germline ends came to 10 bases. Germline CDR1 is SQVTM and CDR2 is ANQGSEA. The CDR3 consists of 13 residues. The CDR3 DNA sequence: TGCAGCGTTAAGGCACTGTACCAAGAGACCCAGTACTTC. It is translated as CSVKALYQETQYF.

This clonotype was observed a few times. The J gene is TRBJ2-3, the V gene TRBV6-2 or TRBV6-3; no clear D. V lost 0 bases, J lost 2 bases, and 3 bases lay in between. Looked up from germline, CDR1 is MNHEY and CDR2 is SVGEGT. CDR3 length equals 13 residues. The CDR3 nucleotides are TGTGCCAGCAGTTACTCGGACACAGATACGCAGTATTTT. Translation: CASSYSDTDTQYF.

This clonotype was seen more than once but under ten times. The chain carries TRBV12-3 or TRBV12-4 and TRBJ2-3; maybe TRBD1 (6 bases). CDR3 length: 14 amino acids. V lost 5 bases, J lost 9 bases, and 18 bases lay in between. The CDR3 region is CASSVTLGARTQYF. The CDR3 bases are TGTGCCAGCAGTGTAACCCTGGGGGCGCGAACGCAGTATTTT.

This clonotype was observed a handful of times. The chain combines TRBV4-2 with TRBJ2-1, with D uncertain. Trimming pared 3 bases from V and 5 bases from J, leaving 11 bases between. The CDR3 is made up of 14 amino acids. The germline V gene encodes CDR1 LGHNA and CDR2 YNFKEQ. The CDR3 reads CASSHRHGDNEQFF. The DNA of the CDR3 is TGTGCCAGCAGCCACCGGCACGGAGACAATGAGCAGTTCTTC.